These T cell receptor beta chains were read from a single sample in a study of radiation and T cells in renal cell carcinoma. Produced via immunoSEQ multiplex PCR; TCRdb's table is partial and in-frame only. Among 30,000 to 40,000 clones, around 85% were seen once, and the ten largest hold roughly a third. This material consisted of blood, taken from a patient whose treatment included radiotherapy and nephrectomy. The source of these receptors is a man aged 60 to 75 with renal cell carcinoma. The conserved cysteine and the conserved F or W are not part of the CDR3 here. A D gene is named only where the DNA matches it firmly.

cdr3_length	v_call	d_call	j_call	cdr3_aa
11	TRBV29-1	NA	TRBJ1-4	SVEPQGTEKLF
16	TRBV7-6	TRBD2	TRBJ2-2	ASNRLAGGPGNTGELF
12	TRBV12-5	NA	TRBJ2-1	ASGLVLFGNEQF
12	TRBV5-1	NA	TRBJ2-5	ASSRGTSQETQY
13	TRBV19	NA	TRBJ2-7	ASSIAPGETYEQY
11	TRBV2	TRBD1	TRBJ2-7	AIRQGAVYEQY
12	TRBV5-4	NA	NA	ASSPSGSSYEQY
10	TRBV7-2	NA	TRBJ2-3	ASTGSTDTQY
10	TRBV30	NA	TRBJ1-6	AWTDNNSPLH
12	TRBV5-4	NA	TRBJ2-1	ASSSPSGDNEQF
12	TRBV19	TRBD1	TRBJ1-2	ASSIRDRGPGYT
11	TRBV6-5	NA	TRBJ2-7	ASSSKSAYEQY
12	TRBV13	NA	TRBJ1-5	ASSLTPTNQPQH
12	TRBV18	NA	TRBJ2-5	ASSRTVQGETQY
12	TRBV10-3	NA	TRBJ2-6	AISESRGANVLT
12	TRBV29-1	TRBD1	TRBJ1-1	SVKRDRGGTEAF
11	TRBV19	NA	TRBJ2-2	ASSAQARGELF
13	TRBV6-6	NA	TRBJ1-6	ASSYFRDVGSPLH
14	TRBV29-1	NA	TRBJ1-1	SVGTPGRTMNTEAF
16	TRBV7-2	TRBD1	TRBJ2-1	ASSTPAGTGTSYNEQF
13	TRBV27	TRBD2	TRBJ2-2	ASSFSGRVDGELF
13	TRBV4-2	TRBD1	TRBJ1-4	ASSQNGDRVEKLF
13	TRBV4-1	TRBD1	TRBJ1-5	ASSQGYRGGQPQH
13	TRBV5-1	TRBD1	TRBJ2-3	ASRGGQGRTDTQY
13	TRBV7-9	NA	TRBJ2-3	ASSLYSGATDTQY
9	TRBV5-4	NA	TRBJ1-2	ASSRGIGYT
15	TRBV5-5	NA	TRBJ1-5	ASSLFLGTEHYQPQH
11	TRBV6-1	NA	TRBJ1-1	ASSGQPNTEAF
12	TRBV5-6	TRBD1	TRBJ2-5	ASSLDRGGETQY
13	TRBV27	TRBD2	TRBJ2-7	ASSLLRGGYYEQY
11	TRBV18	TRBD1	TRBJ2-5	ASSRDREETQY
13	TRBV6-6	TRBD2	TRBJ2-7	ASSYPSGNLYEQY
12	TRBV27	NA	TRBJ2-3	ASSLGRLPDTQY
11	TRBV30	TRBD1	TRBJ1-4	AWSPSTGEKLF
8	TRBV20-1	NA	TRBJ2-7	SAGAYEQY
12	TRBV11-1	NA	TRBJ2-1	ASSLKQSYNEQF
14	TRBV11-2	NA	TRBJ2-7	ASSPIWGENSHEQY
14	TRBV19	NA	TRBJ1-1	ASSPTGMVGDTEAF
11	TRBV5-1	NA	TRBJ2-3	ASSPTRTDTQY
13	TRBV19	TRBD2	TRBJ2-1	ASRTAGVGRNEQF
11	TRBV6-1	NA	TRBJ2-1	ASSFREVVEQF